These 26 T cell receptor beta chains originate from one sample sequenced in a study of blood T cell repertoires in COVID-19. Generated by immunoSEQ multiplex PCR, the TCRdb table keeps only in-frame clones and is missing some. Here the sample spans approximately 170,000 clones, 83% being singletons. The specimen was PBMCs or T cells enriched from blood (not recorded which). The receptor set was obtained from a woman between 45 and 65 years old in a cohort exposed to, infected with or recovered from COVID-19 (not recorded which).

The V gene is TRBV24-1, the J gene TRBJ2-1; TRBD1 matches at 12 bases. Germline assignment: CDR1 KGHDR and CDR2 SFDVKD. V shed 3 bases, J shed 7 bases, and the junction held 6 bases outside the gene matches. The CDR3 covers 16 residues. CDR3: CATSDPGTGGRNEQFF. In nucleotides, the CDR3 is TGTGCCACCAGTGATCCAGGGACAGGGGGCAGAAATGAGCAGTTCTTC.

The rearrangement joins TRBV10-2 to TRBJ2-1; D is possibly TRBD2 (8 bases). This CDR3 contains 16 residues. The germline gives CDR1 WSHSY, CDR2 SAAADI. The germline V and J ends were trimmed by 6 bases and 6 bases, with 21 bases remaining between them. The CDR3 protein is CASRAGGGGRFNEQFF. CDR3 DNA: TGCGCCAGCAGGGCCGGAGGGGGCGGGAGGTTCAATGAGCAGTTCTTC.

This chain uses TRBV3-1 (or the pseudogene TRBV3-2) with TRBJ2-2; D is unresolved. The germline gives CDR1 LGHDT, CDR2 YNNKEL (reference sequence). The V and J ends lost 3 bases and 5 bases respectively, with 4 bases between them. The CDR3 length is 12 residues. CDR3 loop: CASSHRTGELFF. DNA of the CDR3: TGTGCCAGCAGCCACCGGACCGGGGAGCTGTTTTTT.

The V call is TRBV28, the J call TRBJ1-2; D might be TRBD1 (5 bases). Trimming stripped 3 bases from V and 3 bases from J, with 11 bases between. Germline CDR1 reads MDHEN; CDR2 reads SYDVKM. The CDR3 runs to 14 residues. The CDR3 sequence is CASSLAGRYYGYTF. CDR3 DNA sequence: TGTGCCAGCAGTTTGGCAGGGCGGTACTATGGCTACACCTTC.

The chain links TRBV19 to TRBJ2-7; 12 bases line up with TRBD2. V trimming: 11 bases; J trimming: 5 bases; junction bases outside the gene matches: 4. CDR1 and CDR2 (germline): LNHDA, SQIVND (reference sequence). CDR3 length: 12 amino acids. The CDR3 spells CALAGGWNEQYF. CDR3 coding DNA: TGTGCCCTAGCGGGAGGGTGGAACGAGCAGTACTTC.

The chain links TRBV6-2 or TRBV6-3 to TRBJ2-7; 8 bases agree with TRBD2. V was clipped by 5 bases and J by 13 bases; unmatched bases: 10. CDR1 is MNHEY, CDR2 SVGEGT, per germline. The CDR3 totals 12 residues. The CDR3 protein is CASSNGLAGTYF. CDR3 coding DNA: TGTGCCAGCAGTAACGGGTTAGCGGGGACCTACTTC.

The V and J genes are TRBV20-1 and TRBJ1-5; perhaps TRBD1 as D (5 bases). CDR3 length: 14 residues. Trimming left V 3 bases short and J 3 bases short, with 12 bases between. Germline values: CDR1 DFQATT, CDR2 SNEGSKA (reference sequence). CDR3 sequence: CSASRDSSNQPQHF. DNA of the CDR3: TGCAGTGCTAGTCGTGACAGTTCCAATCAGCCCCAGCATTTT.

In DNA form, the CDR3 reads TGTGCCAGCAAGGGGGCTAATTCACCCCTCCACTTT. As protein: CASKGANSPLHF. This chain links TRBV28 with TRBJ1-6; TRBD1 aligns across 7 bases. This CDR3 comprises 12 residues. Per germline, CDR1 MDHEN and CDR2 SYDVKM. The J segment lost 6 bases and the V segment lost 7 bases, leaving 0 bases of the junction unmatched.

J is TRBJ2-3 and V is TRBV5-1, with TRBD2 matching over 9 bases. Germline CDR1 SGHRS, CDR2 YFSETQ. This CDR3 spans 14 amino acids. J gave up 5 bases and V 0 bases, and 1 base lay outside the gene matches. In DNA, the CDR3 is TGCGCCAGCAGCTTGGGTAGCGGGGGAGATACGCAGTATTTT. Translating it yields CASSLGSGGDTQYF. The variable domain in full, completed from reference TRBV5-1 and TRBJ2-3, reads KAGVTQTPRYLIKTRGQQVTLSCSPISGHRSVSWYQQTPGQGLQFLFEYFSETQRNKGNFPGRFSGRQFSNSRSEMNVSTLELGDSALYLCASSLGSGGDTQYFGPGTRLTVL.

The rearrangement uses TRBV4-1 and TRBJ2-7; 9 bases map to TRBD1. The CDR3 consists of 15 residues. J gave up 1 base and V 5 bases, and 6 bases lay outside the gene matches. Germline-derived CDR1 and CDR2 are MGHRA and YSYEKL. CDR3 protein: CASSSGQGISYEQYF. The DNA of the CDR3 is TGCGCCAGCAGCTCTGGACAGGGGATTTCCTACGAGCAGTACTTC.

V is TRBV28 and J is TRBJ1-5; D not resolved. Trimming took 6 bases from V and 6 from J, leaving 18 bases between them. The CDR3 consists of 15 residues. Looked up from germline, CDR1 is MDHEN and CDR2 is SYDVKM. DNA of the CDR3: TGTGCCAGCAGCCATGGCACTGGGCCCAGTCAGCCCCAGCATTTT. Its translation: CASSHGTGPSQPQHF. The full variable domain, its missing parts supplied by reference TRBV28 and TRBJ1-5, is DVKVTQSSRYLVKRTGEKVFLECVQDMDHENMFWYRQDPGLGLRLIYFSYDVKMKEKGDIPEGYSVSREKKERFSLILESASTNQTSMYLCASSHGTGPSQPQHFGDGTRLSIL.

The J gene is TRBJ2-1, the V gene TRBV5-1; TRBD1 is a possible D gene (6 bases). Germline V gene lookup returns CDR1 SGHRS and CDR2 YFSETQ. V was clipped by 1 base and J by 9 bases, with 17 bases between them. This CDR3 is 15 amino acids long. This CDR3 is CASSLLDSYNVEQFF. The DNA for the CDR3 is TGCGCCAGCAGCTTGTTGGACAGTTACAATGTTGAGCAGTTCTTC.

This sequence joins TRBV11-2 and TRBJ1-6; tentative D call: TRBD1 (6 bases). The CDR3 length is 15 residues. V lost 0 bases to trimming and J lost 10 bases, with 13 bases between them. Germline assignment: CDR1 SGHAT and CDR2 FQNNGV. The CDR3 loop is CASSLDTGSRSPLHF. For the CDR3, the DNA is TGTGCCAGCAGCTTAGATACAGGGTCCCGCTCACCCCTCCACTTT.

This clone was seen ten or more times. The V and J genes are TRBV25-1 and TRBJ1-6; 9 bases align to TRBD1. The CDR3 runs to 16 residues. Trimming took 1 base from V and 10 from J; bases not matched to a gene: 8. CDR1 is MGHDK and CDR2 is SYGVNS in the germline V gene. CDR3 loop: CASSESKGQGSSPLHF. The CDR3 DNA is TGTGCCAGCAGTGAATCAAAAGGACAGGGGAGCTCACCCCTCCACTTT.

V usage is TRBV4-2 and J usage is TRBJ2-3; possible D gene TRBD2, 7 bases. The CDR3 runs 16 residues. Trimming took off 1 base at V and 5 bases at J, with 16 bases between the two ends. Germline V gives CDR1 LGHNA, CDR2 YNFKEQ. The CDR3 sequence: CASSQAGGGQGDTQYF. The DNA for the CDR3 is TGTGCCAGCAGCCAAGCTGGCGGGGGCCAGGGAGATACGCAGTATTTT.

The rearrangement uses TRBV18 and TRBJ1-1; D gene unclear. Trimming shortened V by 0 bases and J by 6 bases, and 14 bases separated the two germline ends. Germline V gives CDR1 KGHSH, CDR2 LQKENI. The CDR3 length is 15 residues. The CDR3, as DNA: TGTGCCAGCTCACCACCGGCACCAGTCAACGCTGAAGCTTTCTTT. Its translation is CASSPPAPVNAEAFF.

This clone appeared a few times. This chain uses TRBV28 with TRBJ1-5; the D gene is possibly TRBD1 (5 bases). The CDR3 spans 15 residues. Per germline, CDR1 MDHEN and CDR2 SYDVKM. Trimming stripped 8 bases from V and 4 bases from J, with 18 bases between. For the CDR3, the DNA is TGTGCCAGCGTTGGCGAATTGCGGGGGAATCAGCCCCAGCATTTT. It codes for CASVGELRGNQPQHF.

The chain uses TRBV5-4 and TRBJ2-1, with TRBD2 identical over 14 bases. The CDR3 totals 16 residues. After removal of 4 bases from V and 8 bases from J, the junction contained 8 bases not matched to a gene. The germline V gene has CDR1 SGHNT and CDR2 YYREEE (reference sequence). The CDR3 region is CASSIGLAGGVDEQFF. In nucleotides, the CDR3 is TGTGCCAGCAGCATCGGACTAGCGGGAGGTGTAGATGAGCAGTTCTTC.

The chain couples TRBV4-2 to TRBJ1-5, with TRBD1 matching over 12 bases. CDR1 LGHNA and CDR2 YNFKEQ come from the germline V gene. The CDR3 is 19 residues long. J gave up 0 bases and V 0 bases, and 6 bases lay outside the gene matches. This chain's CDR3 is CASSQDWGTGGYSNQPQHF. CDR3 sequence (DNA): TGTGCCAGCAGCCAAGATTGGGGGACAGGGGGCTATAGCAATCAGCCCCAGCATTTT.

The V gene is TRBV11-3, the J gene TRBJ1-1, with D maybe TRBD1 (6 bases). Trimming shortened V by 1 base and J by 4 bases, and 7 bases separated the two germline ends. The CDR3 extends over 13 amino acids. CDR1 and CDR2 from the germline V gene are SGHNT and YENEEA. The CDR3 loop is CASSLVGGTEAFF. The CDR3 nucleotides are TGTGCCAGCAGCTTAGTAGGGGGCACTGAAGCTTTCTTT.

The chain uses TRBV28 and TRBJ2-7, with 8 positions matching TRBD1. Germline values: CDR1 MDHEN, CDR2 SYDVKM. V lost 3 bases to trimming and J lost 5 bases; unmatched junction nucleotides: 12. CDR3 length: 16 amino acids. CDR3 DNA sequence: TGTGCCAGCAGTTTCCCCGTCCTAGGACAGGGAAACGAGCAGTACTTC. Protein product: CASSFPVLGQGNEQYF.

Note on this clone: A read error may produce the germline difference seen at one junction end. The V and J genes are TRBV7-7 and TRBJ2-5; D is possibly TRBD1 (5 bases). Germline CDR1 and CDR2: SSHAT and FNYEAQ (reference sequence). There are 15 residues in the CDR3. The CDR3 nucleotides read TGTGCTAGCAGCTTAGGGGTCTCGGTCAGGGAGACCCAGTACTTC. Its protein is CASSLGVSVRETQYF.

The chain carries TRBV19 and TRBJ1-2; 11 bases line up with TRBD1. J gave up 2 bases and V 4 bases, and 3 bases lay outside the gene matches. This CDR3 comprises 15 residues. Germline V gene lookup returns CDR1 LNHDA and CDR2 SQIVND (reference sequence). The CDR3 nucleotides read TGTGCCAGTAGTAGGGACAGGGGGTCCAACTATGGCTACACCTTC. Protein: CASSRDRGSNYGYTF. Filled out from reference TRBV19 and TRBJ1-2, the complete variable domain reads DGGITQSPKYLFRKEGQNVTLSCEQNLNHDAMYWYRQDPGQGLRLIYYSQIVNDFQKGDIAEGYSVSREKKESFPLTVTSAQKNPTAFYLCASSRDRGSNYGYTFGSGTRLTVV.

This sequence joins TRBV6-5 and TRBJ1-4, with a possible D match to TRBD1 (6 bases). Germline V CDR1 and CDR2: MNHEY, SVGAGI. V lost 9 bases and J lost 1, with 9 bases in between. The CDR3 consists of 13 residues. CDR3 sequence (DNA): TGTGCCAGGACAGGATTAACTAATGAAAAACTGTTTTTT. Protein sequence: CARTGLTNEKLFF.

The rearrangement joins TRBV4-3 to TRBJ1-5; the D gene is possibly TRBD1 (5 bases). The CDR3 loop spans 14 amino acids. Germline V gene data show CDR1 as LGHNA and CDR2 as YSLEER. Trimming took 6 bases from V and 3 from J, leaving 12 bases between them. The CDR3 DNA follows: TGCGCCAGCAGTCTTGACAGTTCCAATCAGCCCCAGCATTTT. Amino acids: CASSLDSSNQPQHF.

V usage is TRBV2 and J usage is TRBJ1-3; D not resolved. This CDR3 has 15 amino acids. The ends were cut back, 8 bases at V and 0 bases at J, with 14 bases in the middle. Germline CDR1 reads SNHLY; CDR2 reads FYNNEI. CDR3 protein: CASDARGNSGNTIYF. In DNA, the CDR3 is TGTGCCAGCGACGCACGGGGAAACTCTGGAAACACCATATATTTT. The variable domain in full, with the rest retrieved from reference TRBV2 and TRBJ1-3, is EPEVTQTPSHQVTQMGQEVILRCVPISNHLYFYWYRQILGQKVEFLVSFYNNEISEKSEIFDDQFSVERPDGSNFTLKIRSTKLEDSAMYFCASDARGNSGNTIYFGEGSWLTVV.